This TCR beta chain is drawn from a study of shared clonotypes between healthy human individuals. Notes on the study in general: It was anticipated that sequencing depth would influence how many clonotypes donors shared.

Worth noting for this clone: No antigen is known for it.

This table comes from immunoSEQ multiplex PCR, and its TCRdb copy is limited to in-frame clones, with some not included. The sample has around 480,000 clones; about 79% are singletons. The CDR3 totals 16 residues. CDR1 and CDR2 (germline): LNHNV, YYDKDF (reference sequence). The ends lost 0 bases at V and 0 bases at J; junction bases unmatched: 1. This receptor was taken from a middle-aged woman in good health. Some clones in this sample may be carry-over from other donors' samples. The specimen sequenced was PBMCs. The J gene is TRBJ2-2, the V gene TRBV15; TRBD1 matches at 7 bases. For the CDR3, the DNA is TGTGCCACCAGCAGAGATGGGACAGCGAACACCGGGGAGCTGTTTTTT. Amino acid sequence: CATSRDGTANTGELFF.